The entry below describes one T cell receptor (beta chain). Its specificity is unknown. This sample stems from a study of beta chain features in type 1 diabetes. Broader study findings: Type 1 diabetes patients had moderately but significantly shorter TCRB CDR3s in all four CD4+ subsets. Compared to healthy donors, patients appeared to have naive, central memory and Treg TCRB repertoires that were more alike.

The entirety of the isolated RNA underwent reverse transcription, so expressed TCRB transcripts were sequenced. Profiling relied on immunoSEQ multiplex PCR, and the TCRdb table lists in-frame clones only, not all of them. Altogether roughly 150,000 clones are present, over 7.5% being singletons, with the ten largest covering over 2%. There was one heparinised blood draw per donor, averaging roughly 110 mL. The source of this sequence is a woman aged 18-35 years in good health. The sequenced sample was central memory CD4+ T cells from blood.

The CDR3 here is CASSAYTGVGSPLHF. The DNA for the CDR3 is TGTGCCAGCAGTGCCTATACAGGGGTAGGTTCACCCCTCCACTTT. V gene TRBV6-1 combines with J gene TRBJ1-6; 7 positions match TRBD1. V shed 4 bases and J 9 bases; nucleotides not matched to a gene: 9. The germline V gene encodes CDR1 MNHNS and CDR2 SASEGT. The CDR3 has 15 amino acids.